This T cell receptor beta chain appears in the sequencing data of a study of blood T cell repertoires in COVID-19 (dated by TCRdb to 2018 to 2021). Background on the whole study: Collaborator samples came from the United States, Italy and Spain and covered acute and convalescent phases of COVID-19. The prospective study material was composed of cDNA or gDNA derived from T cells, B-cell-depleted T cells, or PBMCs. Deeply sampled blood TCRbeta repertoires from subjects exposed to, actively infected with, or recovered from COVID-19 were included in the dataset. The repertoires were released in a freely available public database intended as a resource for research on the immune response to SARS-CoV-2. The samples were drawn from the first 160 participants of the ongoing ImmuneRACE study and from more than 1,000 subjects provided by 6 global collaborators. The sample metadata nearly always contained a de-identified subject ID, COVID-19 status, age in years and sex. Where available, HLA class I and class II types were taken from metadata supplied by the sample provider and were not determined by assay-based typing. The full study reports these points: The amount of clinical and demographic metadata varied by source and participant and was provided uncurated.

In the prospective study, participants were about 18 to 100 years old, resided in about 25 geographic areas of the United States, and were enrolled through a virtual design. Cohort assignment in the prospective study relied on participant-reported clinical history from a screening survey and a study questionnaire. Recovered participants in ImmuneRACE Cohort 3 were defined as having two consecutive negative NP/OP PCR tests, clearance from a healthcare professional, or resolution of symptoms. In the prospective study, whole blood, serum and a nasopharyngeal or oropharyngeal swab were collected from each participant by mobile phlebotomists. Over a 2-month period, participants in the prospective study had the option of providing additional blood draws and questionnaires. Before DNA extraction, blood samples from the prospective study were shipped at room temperature or frozen. V is trimmed back by 3 bases and J by 2 bases, and the junction contains 11 bases that no gene match accounts for. The CDR3 contains 19 residues, cysteine and phenylalanine counted. Only the CDR3 DNA is retained, 57 bases long and in frame from the first base. The germline V gene supplies CDR1 ENHRY and CDR2 SYGVKD.

As regards this clone: Its antigen remains undetermined. No base qualities exist here, and no much larger clone lies one base off it.

TCRbeta CDR3 regions were amplified from genomic DNA by means of the immunoSEQ Assay, a bias-controlled multiplex PCR. From the authors' description of their analysis: The number of nucleated cells in each sample was estimated from the amplification of reference gene primers within the assay. Sequence reads were collapsed and filtered to measure the absolute abundance of every unique TCRbeta CDR3 rearrangement. For each sample, productive Simpson clonality was calculated as the square root of Simpson's diversity index over productive rearrangements. TCRdb holds this immuneACCESS table with in-frame rearrangements only. Some clones are missing; in checked studies, unresolved V genes explain under half, and the rest has no known cause. V and J calls and clone size are as listed in that table; D and trimming were resolved from the DNA. A total of 200,000 or so clones appear in this sample, 65% to 85% of them only once. Around 7% of the sample belongs to the ten largest clones.

The chain links TRBV10-3 with TRBJ2-6; TRBD1 aligns with 9 central bases. Sequencing was carried out using PBMCs or T cells enriched from blood (not recorded which). The source is a man in his forties or fifties who had recovered from COVID-19. The bases read TGTGCCATCAGTGAAGGGGGGGGACAGGGACTCCCTGGGGCCAACGTCCTGACTTTC. This codes for CAISEGGGQGLPGANVLTF.